Shown below are 17 T cell receptor beta chains from a single sample sequenced in a study of control samples from healthy donors and cancer patients. Libraries were prepared by immunoSEQ multiplex PCR; TCRdb keeps only in-frame clonotypes and omits some of them. Of 130,000 or so clones listed, 91% are singletons. Sequencing was carried out using blood. These receptors all come from a man aged 18 to 29 in good health.

The rearrangement joins TRBV5-6 to TRBJ2-4, with 8 bases aligning to TRBD2. The CDR3 sequence is 14 residues long. The germline CDR1 and CDR2 sequences are SGHDT and YYEEEE. V was pared by 4 bases and J by 4 bases, with 4 bases of the junction left unmatched. CDR3: CASSGGTRKNIQYF. For the CDR3, the DNA is TGTGCCAGCAGCGGGGGGACTAGAAAAAACATTCAGTACTTC.

The V and J genes are TRBV28 and TRBJ2-7; D is possibly TRBD2 (7 bases). This CDR3 has 14 residues. Between the trimmed V and J ends, which lost 7 bases and 2 bases, there was a span of 15 bases. In germline, CDR1 is MDHEN, CDR2 SYDVKM. Here the CDR3 reads CASKGGVTPYEQYF. CDR3 nucleotides: TGTGCCAGCAAGGGGGGGGTCACTCCCTACGAGCAGTACTTC.

This sequence joins TRBV6-5 and TRBJ2-1; 9 positions match TRBD1. The CDR3 runs 14 residues. J lost 7 bases, V lost 6 bases, and 7 bases had no gene match. CDR1 is MNHEY, CDR2 SVGAGI, per germline. CDR3: CASSRGQGGNEQFF. The CDR3 nucleotides read TGTGCCAGCAGCAGGGGACAGGGTGGTAATGAGCAGTTCTTC.

This rearrangement joins TRBV6-6 to TRBJ1-3; 7 bases fit TRBD1. J lost 0 bases, V lost 6 bases, and 8 bases had no gene match. The length of the CDR3 is 16 residues. The germline gives CDR1 MNHNY, CDR2 SVGAGI (reference sequence). The CDR3 bases are TGTGCCAGCAGCAGCCCGACAGGGCACTCTGGAAACACCATATATTTT. It codes for CASSSPTGHSGNTIYF.

V and J are TRBV27 and TRBJ2-1; possibly TRBD1 or TRBD2 for D (6 bases each). Looked up from germline, CDR1 is MNHEY and CDR2 is SMNVEV (reference sequence). The CDR3 runs 14 residues. Trimming removed 1 base at V and 6 bases at J, with 10 bases between. CDR3 coding DNA: TGTGCCAGCAGTTTATGGGGGGACACCAATGAGCAGTTCTTC. It translates to CASSLWGDTNEQFF.

The V gene is TRBV6-6, the J gene TRBJ2-7; 9 bases line up with TRBD1. The CDR3 extends over 14 amino acids. The germline V gene has CDR1 MNHNY and CDR2 SVGAGI (reference sequence). J was trimmed by 5 bases and V by 2 bases; bases with no gene match: 4. In nucleotides, the CDR3 is TGTGCCAGCAGTTACCGGGACAGGGTGCACGAGCAGTACTTC. It encodes CASSYRDRVHEQYF.

CDR3 nucleotide sequence: TGTGCCAGTAGTATTAAGAGGGGCCCCACAGATACGCAGTATTTT. It codes for CASSIKRGPTDTQYF. The rearrangement joins TRBV19 to TRBJ2-3, with D perhaps given as TRBD1 or TRBD2 (5 bases each). V lost 3 bases to trimming and J lost 2 bases, with 12 bases between them. CDR3 size: 15 residues. Germline assignment: CDR1 LNHDA and CDR2 SQIVND (reference sequence). The entire variable domain, with the rest obtained from reference TRBV19 and TRBJ2-3, is as follows: DGGITQSPKYLFRKEGQNVTLSCEQNLNHDAMYWYRQDPGQGLRLIYYSQIVNDFQKGDIAEGYSVSREKKESFPLTVTSAQKNPTAFYLCASSIKRGPTDTQYFGPGTRLTVL.

The chain couples TRBV5-6 to TRBJ2-7; 8 nucleotides line up with TRBD2. V shed 4 bases, J shed 0 bases, and the junction held 3 bases outside the gene matches. CDR3 length equals 14 residues. The germline gives CDR1 SGHDT, CDR2 YYEEEE. DNA for the CDR3: TGTGCCAGCAGCACTACTAGCGGCTCCTACGAGCAGTACTTC. Protein sequence: CASSTTSGSYEQYF.

V and J are TRBV18 and TRBJ1-1; TRBD1 might be the D (6 bases). Between the trimmed V and J ends, which lost 6 bases and 1 base, there was a span of 12 bases. Germline V lookup: CDR1 KGHSH, CDR2 LQKENI. The CDR3 extends over 14 amino acids. CDR3 region: CASSRQGTNTEAFF. The DNA for the CDR3 is TGTGCCAGCTCCCGTCAGGGGACGAACACTGAAGCTTTCTTT.

This clone appeared once. The chain has TRBV6-6 and TRBJ1-1, with 7 bases identical to TRBD1. Unmatched junction bases numbered 7, after V lost 5 bases and J lost 10 bases. This CDR3 is built from 12 residues. Germline V gene sequence: CDR1 MNHNY, CDR2 SVGAGI (reference sequence). The CDR3 sequence: CASSQTNRGAFF. CDR3 nucleotides: TGTGCCAGCAGTCAAACAAACAGGGGAGCTTTCTTT.

The rearrangement uses TRBV24-1 and TRBJ1-5; D is unresolved. Germline V gene data show CDR1 as KGHDR and CDR2 as SFDVKD. The CDR3 covers 16 residues. The V end lost 1 base, the J end lost 0 bases, and 9 bases lay between the germline ends. This chain's CDR3 is CATSDLGGDSNQPQHF. Written as DNA, the CDR3 is TGTGCCACCAGTGATTTAGGAGGAGATAGCAATCAGCCCCAGCATTTT.

The rearrangement uses TRBV15 and TRBJ1-3; unclear D gene. Germline V gene data show CDR1 as LNHNV and CDR2 as YYDKDF (reference sequence). The length of the CDR3 is 15 residues. V shed 6 bases and J shed 4 bases, with 16 bases lying between them. CDR3 nucleotides: TGTGCCACCAGTCCCCAGGACTCCCCCGGAAACACCATATATTTT. This sequence encodes CATSPQDSPGNTIYF.

V is TRBV23-1 and J is TRBJ1-1; tentatively, D is TRBD1 (6 bases). TRBV23-1 is noted as an ORF with a role that remains uncertain. This CDR3 is built from 17 residues. V lost 2 bases and J 2 bases, leaving 18 bases between the germline ends. CDR3 DNA: TGCGCCAGCAGTCAAACGTGGGCAGGGGATTTTAACACTGAAGCTTTCTTT. Protein sequence: CASSQTWAGDFNTEAFF.

The count of this clone is one. The CDR3 loop is CASSFGRGGTDTQYF. CDR3 coding DNA: TGTGCCAGCAGCTTCGGGCGGGGGGGAACAGATACGCAGTATTTT. This sequence joins TRBV13 and TRBJ2-3, with 9 nucleotides matching TRBD2. Trimming cost V 3 bases and J 3 bases; bases outside gene matches: 4. The CDR3 has 15 amino acids. The germline CDR1 and CDR2 sequences are PRHDT and FYEKMQ (reference sequence).

V is TRBV4-3 and J is TRBJ2-5; 10 nucleotides match TRBD2. Germline-derived CDR1 and CDR2 are LGHNA and YSLEER. The CDR3 runs to 19 residues. J lost 1 base, V lost 1 base, and 12 bases had no gene match. The CDR3 region is CASSQALTRTSGLQETQYF. The CDR3 coding sequence is TGCGCCAGCAGCCAAGCTCTAACAAGGACTAGCGGCCTCCAAGAGACCCAGTACTTC.

Here the CDR3 reads CASSLNLREDYGYTF. The CDR3 DNA reads TGTGCCAGCAGCTTAAATCTCAGGGAGGACTATGGCTACACCTTC. The chain combines TRBV7-9 with TRBJ1-2, with D maybe TRBD1 (5 bases). Trimming cost V 2 bases and J 3 bases, with 13 bases left between them. This CDR3 region has 15 residues. CDR1 SEHNR and CDR2 FQNEAQ come from the germline V gene (reference sequence).

V and J are TRBV7-2 and TRBJ2-3; 8 bases align to TRBD2. The V segment lost 1 base and the J segment 0 bases; nucleotides outside the gene matches: 9. The germline CDR1 and CDR2 sequences are SGHTA and FQGNSA. The CDR3 consists of 18 residues. CDR3 DNA sequence: TGTGCCAGCAGCTTAGTGGCCGCGGTAGCGGGGAGCACAGATACGCAGTATTTT. Its translation: CASSLVAAVAGSTDTQYF.